The clone carrying this T cell receptor beta chain was recorded a few times. The cohort comprised adults aged about 18 to 100 years residing in under 25 US areas. Cohorts were assigned according to the clinical history that participants reported. This record comes from a study of blood T cell repertoires in COVID-19. Whole-study context: PBMCs, B-cell-depleted T cells, or T cells provided the cDNA or gDNA that made up the material.

Data came from immunoSEQ multiplex PCR; TCRdb stores just in-frame clones and leaves some out. The table shows 200,000 to 250,000 clones, with 86% occurring only once. V lost 3 bases, J lost 3 bases, and 6 bases stayed unmatched. This CDR3 is built from 14 residues. Germline CDR1 is SGHNT and CDR2 is YYREEE (reference sequence). The chain has TRBV5-4 and TRBJ2-7, with TRBD1 identical over 7 bases. The sample was PBMCs or T cells enriched from blood (not recorded which). The sequence was collected from a woman aged 45-59 years who had recovered from COVID-19. CDR3 bases: TGTGCCAGCAGCTCACGACAGGGCAACTACGAGCAGTACTTC. It specifies CASSSRQGNYEQYF.